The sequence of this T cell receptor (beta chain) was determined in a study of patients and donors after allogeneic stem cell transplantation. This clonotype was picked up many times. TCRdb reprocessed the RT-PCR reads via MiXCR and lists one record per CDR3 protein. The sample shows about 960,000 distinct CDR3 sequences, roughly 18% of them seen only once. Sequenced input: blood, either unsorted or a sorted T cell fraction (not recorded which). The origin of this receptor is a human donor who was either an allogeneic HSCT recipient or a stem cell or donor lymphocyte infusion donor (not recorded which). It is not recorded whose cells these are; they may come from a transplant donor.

CDR3 DNA: TGTGCCAGCAGTTACTACCGACAGGGATGGACTGAAGCTTTCTTT. Residues: CASSYYRQGWTEAFF. The V gene is TRBV6-5, the J gene TRBJ1-1; TRBD1 matches 7 bases. V lost 1 base to trimming and J lost 5 bases; unmatched junction nucleotides: 7. Germline CDR1 reads MNHEY; CDR2 reads SVGAGI. This CDR3 is built from 15 residues.